What follows are 22 T cell receptor beta chains derived from one specimen sequenced in a study of T cell clonotyping in hematopoietic cell transplantation. This sample's time point: recipient sample about 28 days before transplant, after cytoreduction. The protocol was immunoSEQ multiplex PCR, while the TCRdb copy is restricted to in-frame clones and leaves out a portion. This table has approximately 26,000 clones, 75% to 85% appearing once. The sequencing used peripheral blood mononuclear cells, collected before stem cell transplant. These receptors came from a woman aged 60 to 75 with acute myeloid leukemia. Some clones in this sample may be carry-over from other donors' samples.

The chain carries TRBV5-1 and TRBJ2-3; D is undetermined. The CDR3 totals 11 residues. Germline loops: CDR1 SGHRS, CDR2 YFSETQ. The V and J ends lost 2 bases and 5 bases respectively, with 3 bases between them. CDR3: CASSLEDTQYF. CDR3 nucleotide sequence: TGCGCCAGCAGCTTAGAAGATACGCAGTATTTT.

V is TRBV5-4 and J is TRBJ1-6, with TRBD1 matching over 7 bases. V lost 3 bases, J lost 8 bases, and 8 bases stayed unmatched. Germline CDR1 reads SGHNT; CDR2 reads YYREEE (reference sequence). CDR3 length equals 15 residues. This CDR3 is CASSSLGTADSPLHF. CDR3 bases: TGTGCCAGCAGCTCCCTCGGGACAGCCGATTCACCCCTCCACTTT.

This chain connects TRBV7-2 to TRBJ2-7; 9 positions match TRBD2. The J segment lost 6 bases and the V segment lost 5 bases, leaving 14 bases of the junction unmatched. CDR3 length: 16 residues. Germline V lookup: CDR1 SGHTA, CDR2 FQGNSA. The CDR3 sequence is CASSLGAGGGMFEQYF. DNA of the CDR3: TGTGCCAGCAGCCTAGGGGCGGGAGGGGGCATGTTCGAGCAGTACTTC.

This rearrangement joins TRBV29-1 to TRBJ1-2, with 7 bases that match TRBD1. V lost 7 bases to trimming and J lost 3 bases; unmatched junction nucleotides: 5. Germline assignment: CDR1 SQVTM and CDR2 ANQGSEA. The CDR3 extends over 12 amino acids. The CDR3 loop reads CSDRGYYYGYTF. The DNA for the CDR3 is TGCAGCGACAGGGGTTACTACTATGGCTACACCTTC.

The chain couples TRBV7-3 to TRBJ2-3; D gene unclear. Trimming removed 2 bases from V and 2 bases from J, with 5 bases in between. The CDR3 contains 13 residues. Germline values: CDR1 SGHTA, CDR2 FQGTGA. The CDR3 protein is CASSLGPTDTQYF. CDR3 sequence (DNA): TGTGCCAGCAGCTTAGGTCCCACAGATACGCAGTATTTT. Based on the CDR3 plus reference TRBV7-3 and TRBJ2-3, the full variable domain is GAGVSQTPSNKVTEKGKYVELRCDPISGHTALYWYRQSLGQGPEFLIYFQGTGAADDSGLPNDRFFAVRPEGSVSTLKIQRTERGDSAVYLCASSLGPTDTQYFGPGTRLTVL.

V is TRBV19 and J is TRBJ1-5; possibly TRBD1 for D (5 bases). Trimming removed 9 bases at V and 3 bases at J, with 18 bases between. CDR3 length: 15 residues. Looked up from germline, CDR1 is LNHDA and CDR2 is SQIVND (reference sequence). CDR3 sequence reads: CASLPVGGTNQPQHF. The CDR3 bases are TGTGCCAGCCTTCCGGTTGGGGGAACCAATCAGCCCCAGCATTTT.

V usage is TRBV2 and J usage is TRBJ1-1; D unclear. Germline CDR1 is SNHLY and CDR2 is FYNNEI. This CDR3 region has 12 residues. Deletions cut 9 bases from V and 0 bases from J, with 8 bases between. The CDR3 is CASREMNTEAFF. Here the CDR3 DNA reads TGTGCCAGTCGTGAAATGAACACTGAAGCTTTCTTT.

The chain combines TRBV7-6 with TRBJ2-3; D gene uncertain. V was clipped by 1 base and J by 0 bases, with 11 bases between them. Germline V lookup: CDR1 SGHVS, CDR2 FNYEAQ. There are 16 residues in the CDR3. CDR3 bases: TGTGCCAGCAGCTTAGGACCACTGGGCAGCACAGATACGCAGTATTTT. Translating it yields CASSLGPLGSTDTQYF.

The genes are TRBV7-3 and TRBJ2-3; no clear D. Germline assignment: CDR1 SGHTA and CDR2 FQGTGA. CDR3 length equals 12 residues. Trimming took 1 base from V and 4 from J, leaving 3 bases between them. CDR3 nucleotides: TGTGCCAGCAGCTTAAAATCAGATACGCAGTATTTT. The encoded protein is CASSLKSDTQYF.

This clone ranks as medium-sized. The rearrangement joins TRBV6-5 to TRBJ2-5; 7 nucleotides agree with TRBD1. Germline CDR1 and CDR2: MNHEY and SVGAGI. The length of the CDR3 is 14 residues. J lost 3 bases, V lost 4 bases, and 5 bases had no gene match. This chain's CDR3 is CASSLQGMEETQYF. CDR3 nucleotide sequence: TGTGCCAGCAGTTTACAGGGGATGGAAGAGACCCAGTACTTC.

This rearrangement joins TRBV4-3 to TRBJ1-1; D is unresolved. Germline loops: CDR1 LGHNA, CDR2 YSLEER. The CDR3 loop spans 13 amino acids. V was clipped by 0 bases and J by 7 bases, with 9 bases between them. The CDR3 is CASSQDVAGEAFF. CDR3 sequence (DNA): TGCGCCAGCAGCCAAGATGTAGCTGGTGAAGCTTTCTTT.

This clone was recorded once. J is TRBJ2-7 and V is TRBV7-9, with 8 positions matching TRBD1. CDR3 length: 14 amino acids. Per the germline V gene, CDR1 is SEHNR and CDR2 is FQNEAQ (reference sequence). With V trimmed by 1 base and J by 3 bases, 2 bases remained unmatched. CDR3 bases: TGTGCCAGCAGCTTAGGGACAGGGCTCTACGAGCAGTACTTC. Protein: CASSLGTGLYEQYF.

This chain's CDR3 is CASSNHLGNQPQHF. CDR3 coding DNA: TGTGCCAGCAGTAATCACCTCGGCAATCAGCCCCAGCATTTT. The chain links TRBV2 to TRBJ1-5; no definite D call. This CDR3 has 14 amino acids. The V end lost 5 bases, the J end lost 2 bases, and 10 bases lay between the germline ends. Looked up from germline, CDR1 is SNHLY and CDR2 is FYNNEI. Full variable domain (rest looked up from reference TRBV2 and TRBJ1-5): EPEVTQTPSHQVTQMGQEVILRCVPISNHLYFYWYRQILGQKVEFLVSFYNNEISEKSEIFDDQFSVERPDGSNFTLKIRSTKLEDSAMYFCASSNHLGNQPQHFGDGTRLSIL.

This rearrangement joins TRBV27 to TRBJ2-5; D call uncertain. Trimming removed 6 bases from V and 1 base from J, with 21 bases in between. In germline, CDR1 is MNHEY, CDR2 SMNVEV (reference sequence). The CDR3 runs 17 residues. The CDR3 nucleotides are TGTGCCAGCAGACCTAATCCCCCGCCAACTCTCCAAGAGACCCAGTACTTC. Residues: CASRPNPPPTLQETQYF.

Judged by abundance, this clone is large (0.1 to 1%). V and J are TRBV29-1 and TRBJ1-2; D unresolved. Trimming removed 3 bases at V and 4 bases at J, with 3 bases between. In germline, CDR1 is SQVTM, CDR2 ANQGSEA. This CDR3 region has 10 residues. CDR3: CSVEGYGYTF. Here the CDR3 DNA reads TGCAGCGTTGAGGGCTATGGCTACACCTTC.

In the case of this clone: A read error may produce the germline difference seen at one junction end. The chain couples TRBV7-3 to TRBJ2-1; TRBD1 aligns across 7 bases. CDR3 length: 12 residues. Germline V CDR1 and CDR2: SGHTA, FQGTGA. CDR3 DNA sequence: TGTGCCAGCAGCTTAATGACGGGACAGCTCGTCTTC. Its protein product is CASSLMTGQLVF.

V usage is TRBV10-3 and J usage is TRBJ1-2; 9 nucleotides agree with TRBD1. Germline CDR1 reads ENHRY; CDR2 reads SYGVKD. V lost 5 bases to trimming and J lost 8 bases; unmatched junction nucleotides: 18. The length of the CDR3 is 17 residues. CDR3 bases: TGTGCCATCAGTTTATCCAGCTCCGGGACAGGGACAGGAGGCTACACCTTC. Amino acids: CAISLSSSGTGTGGYTF.

V gene TRBV20-1 combines with J gene TRBJ2-7, with D possibly TRBD1 on 5 matching bases. Deletions cut 6 bases from V and 12 bases from J, with 15 bases between. The CDR3 is 10 amino acids. In germline, CDR1 is DFQATT, CDR2 SNEGSKA (reference sequence). CDR3 nucleotides: TGCAGTGCCCCCCTGGACACGGTGTACTTC. Translating it yields CSAPLDTVYF.

The gene calls are TRBV19 and TRBJ2-7, with D hard to call. V lost 1 base and J lost 7, with 17 bases in between. CDR1 and CDR2 from the germline V gene are LNHDA and SQIVND (reference sequence). The length of the CDR3 is 15 residues. DNA for the CDR3: TGTGCCAGTAGTATAGCTGGACCCCGACGAAAGGAGCAGTACTTC. The encoded protein is CASSIAGPRRKEQYF.

The chain has TRBV19 and TRBJ1-5; TRBD1 might be the D (5 bases). V shed 6 bases and J shed 3 bases, with 21 bases lying between them. This CDR3 contains 17 residues. Looked up from germline, CDR1 is LNHDA and CDR2 is SQIVND (reference sequence). CDR3: CASSKTPGLSINQPQHF. The DNA of the CDR3 is TGTGCCAGTAGCAAAACCCCAGGGTTGTCTATCAATCAGCCCCAGCATTTT.

The chain carries TRBV11-2 and TRBJ2-1; D may match TRBD1 or TRBD2 (5 bases each). This CDR3 has 17 residues. Germline V gives CDR1 SGHAT, CDR2 FQNNGV. V was shortened by 1 base and J by 0 bases, with 13 bases between the two germline ends. CDR3 in amino acids: CASSLGDEASSYNEQFF. In DNA form, the CDR3 reads TGTGCCAGCAGCTTAGGGGACGAGGCGAGCTCCTACAATGAGCAGTTCTTC.

The chain couples TRBV5-4 to TRBJ1-6, with TRBD1 identical over 7 bases. In germline, CDR1 is SGHNT, CDR2 YYREEE (reference sequence). The CDR3 sequence is 17 residues long. Trimming took 5 bases from V and 0 from J; bases not matched to a gene: 8. The CDR3 sequence: CASSSRQGSSYNSPLHF. In DNA, the CDR3 is TGTGCCAGCAGTTCTAGACAGGGAAGCTCCTATAATTCACCCCTCCACTTT. The whole variable domain, remainder taken from reference TRBV5-4 and TRBJ1-6, is ETGVTQSPTHLIKTRGQQVTLRCSSQSGHNTVSWYQQALGQGPQFIFQYYREEENGRGNFPPRFSGLQFPNYSSELNVNALELDDSALYLCASSSRQGSSYNSPLHFGNGTRLTVT.